These 9 T cell receptor beta chains were all obtained from the same sample, sequenced in a study of immune cell composition in non-small cell lung cancer (dated by TCRdb to the late 2010s). The library was prepared using the immunoSEQ multiplex PCR assay. Imported from immuneACCESS, the table was reduced by TCRdb to in-frame sequences with V and J called. These copies leave out some clones; in studies compared against another copy, an unresolved V gene accounts for under half, and the cause of the remainder is not known. The sample yields 8,000 or so clones; just under 80% were counted once. Together, the top ten hold about 12% of the sample. The sequencing input was lung tumor tissue. These receptors were taken from a human donor with non-small cell lung cancer.

The chain combines TRBV5-5 with TRBJ2-4, with TRBD1 identical over 8 bases. This CDR3 comprises 14 residues. CDR1 is SGHKS, CDR2 YYEKEE, per germline (reference sequence). The V gene end was trimmed by 10 bases and the J gene end by 0 bases; junction bases not matched to a gene: 6. The CDR3 sequence is CASRQGLAKNIQYF. CDR3 sequence (DNA): TGTGCCTCAAGACAGGGGTTAGCCAAAAACATTCAGTACTTC.

The chain links TRBV11-3 to TRBJ2-3; D could derive from TRBD1 or TRBD2 (5 bases each). The CDR3 spans 14 residues. From germline, CDR1 is SGHNT and CDR2 YENEEA. The germline V and J ends were trimmed by 5 bases and 3 bases, with 12 bases remaining between them. For the CDR3, the DNA is TGTGCCAGCAGCCTAGGGGAGACGACAGATACGCAGTATTTT. Translation gives CASSLGETTDTQYF.

The rearrangement links TRBV10-3 to TRBJ2-3, with D perhaps given as TRBD1 or TRBD2 (6 bases each). Trimming removed 3 bases from V and 5 bases from J, with 21 bases in between. The CDR3 spans 17 residues. Germline CDR1 ENHRY, CDR2 SYGVKD. The CDR3 protein is CAISERGQRGAGDTQYF. The CDR3 DNA reads as TGTGCCATCAGTGAAAGAGGACAGAGGGGGGCTGGAGATACGCAGTATTTT.

The genes are TRBV6-1 and TRBJ2-5, with D tentatively TRBD1 or TRBD2 (6 bases each). V was cut by 4 bases and J by 2 bases, with 11 bases left in between. Per the germline V gene, CDR1 is MNHNS and CDR2 is SASEGT. The CDR3 is made up of 14 amino acids. CDR3 protein: CASSVGGQQETQYF. The DNA of the CDR3 is TGTGCCAGCAGTGTAGGGGGGCAGCAAGAGACCCAGTACTTC.

The chain recombines TRBV11-2 with TRBJ1-1; no reliable D call. CDR3 length equals 14 residues. The germline V and J ends were trimmed by 5 bases and 1 base, with 11 bases remaining between them. In germline, CDR1 is SGHAT, CDR2 FQNNGV. The DNA for the CDR3 is TGTGCCAGCAGCCAAATGGCGCAGAACACTGAAGCTTTCTTT. It encodes CASSQMAQNTEAFF.

The chain links TRBV20-1 to TRBJ1-1, with 8 nucleotides matching TRBD1. Trimming cost V 7 bases and J 5 bases; bases outside gene matches: 3. Germline CDR1 is DFQATT and CDR2 is SNEGSKA (reference sequence). This CDR3 has 11 residues. This CDR3 is CSGYRGTEAFF. CDR3 sequence (DNA): TGCAGTGGATACAGGGGGACTGAAGCTTTCTTT.

This clone was detected only a few times. The chain recombines TRBV5-6 with TRBJ2-4; 7 bases align to TRBD2. J gave up 1 base and V 4 bases, and 8 bases lay outside the gene matches. CDR3 size: 16 residues. Germline V gene data show CDR1 as SGHDT and CDR2 as YYEEEE. As DNA, the CDR3 is TGTGCCAGCAGCACCTGGGGGGGTAGTGCCAAAAACATTCAGTACTTC. Translation gives CASSTWGGSAKNIQYF.

This chain connects TRBV5-1 to TRBJ2-3; TRBD1 might be the D (5 bases). V was cut by 4 bases and J by 0 bases, with 12 bases left in between. CDR3 size: 15 residues. Germline V gives CDR1 SGHRS, CDR2 YFSETQ. CDR3 loop: CASSPISGSTDTQYF. DNA of the CDR3: TGCGCCAGCAGCCCCATTTCAGGGAGCACAGATACGCAGTATTTT.

V and J are TRBV18 and TRBJ2-5; possibly TRBD1 for D (6 bases). CDR1 is KGHSH and CDR2 is LQKENI in the germline V gene. Trimming took 3 bases from V and 1 from J, leaving 18 bases between them. The CDR3 is 17 amino acids. Here the CDR3 reads CASSPPRGRVLQETQYF. The CDR3 region has the DNA TGTGCCAGCTCACCCCCCAGGGGCAGGGTACTCCAAGAGACCCAGTACTTC. Combining the CDR3 with reference TRBV18 and TRBJ2-5 gives the whole variable domain NAGVMQNPRHLVRRRGQEARLRCSPMKGHSHVYWYRQLPEEGLKFMVYLQKENIIDESGMPKERFSAEFPKEGPSILRIQQVVRGDSAAYFCASSPPRGRVLQETQYFGPGTRLLVL.